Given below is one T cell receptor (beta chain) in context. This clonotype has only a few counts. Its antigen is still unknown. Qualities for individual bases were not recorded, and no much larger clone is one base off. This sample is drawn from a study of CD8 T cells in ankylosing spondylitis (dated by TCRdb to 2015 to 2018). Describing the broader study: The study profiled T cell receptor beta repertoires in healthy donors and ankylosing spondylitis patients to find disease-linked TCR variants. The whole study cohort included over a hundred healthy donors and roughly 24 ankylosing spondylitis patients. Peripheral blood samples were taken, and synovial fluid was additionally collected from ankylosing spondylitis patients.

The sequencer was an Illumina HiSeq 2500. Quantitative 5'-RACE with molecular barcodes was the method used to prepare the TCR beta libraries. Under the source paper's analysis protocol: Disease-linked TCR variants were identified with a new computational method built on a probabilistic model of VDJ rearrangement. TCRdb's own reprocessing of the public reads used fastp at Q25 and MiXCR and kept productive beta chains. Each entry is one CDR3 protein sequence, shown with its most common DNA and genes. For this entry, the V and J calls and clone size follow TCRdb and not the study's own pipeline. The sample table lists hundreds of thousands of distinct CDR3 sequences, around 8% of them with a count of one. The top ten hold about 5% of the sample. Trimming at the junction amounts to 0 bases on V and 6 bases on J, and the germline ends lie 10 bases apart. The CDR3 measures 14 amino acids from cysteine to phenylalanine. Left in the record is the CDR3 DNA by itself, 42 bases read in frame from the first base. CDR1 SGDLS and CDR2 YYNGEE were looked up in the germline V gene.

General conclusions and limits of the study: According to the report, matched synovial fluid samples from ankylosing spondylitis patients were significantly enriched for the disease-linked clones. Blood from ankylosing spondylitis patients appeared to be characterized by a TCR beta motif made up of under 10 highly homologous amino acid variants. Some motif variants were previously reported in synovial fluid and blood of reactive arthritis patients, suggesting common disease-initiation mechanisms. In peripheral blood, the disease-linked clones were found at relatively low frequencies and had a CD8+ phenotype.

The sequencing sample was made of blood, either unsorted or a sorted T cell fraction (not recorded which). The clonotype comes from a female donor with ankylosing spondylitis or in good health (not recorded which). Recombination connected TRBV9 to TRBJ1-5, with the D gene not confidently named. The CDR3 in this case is CASSVGHLSQPQHF. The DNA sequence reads TGTGCCAGCAGCGTAGGGCACCTCTCTCAGCCCCAGCATTTT.